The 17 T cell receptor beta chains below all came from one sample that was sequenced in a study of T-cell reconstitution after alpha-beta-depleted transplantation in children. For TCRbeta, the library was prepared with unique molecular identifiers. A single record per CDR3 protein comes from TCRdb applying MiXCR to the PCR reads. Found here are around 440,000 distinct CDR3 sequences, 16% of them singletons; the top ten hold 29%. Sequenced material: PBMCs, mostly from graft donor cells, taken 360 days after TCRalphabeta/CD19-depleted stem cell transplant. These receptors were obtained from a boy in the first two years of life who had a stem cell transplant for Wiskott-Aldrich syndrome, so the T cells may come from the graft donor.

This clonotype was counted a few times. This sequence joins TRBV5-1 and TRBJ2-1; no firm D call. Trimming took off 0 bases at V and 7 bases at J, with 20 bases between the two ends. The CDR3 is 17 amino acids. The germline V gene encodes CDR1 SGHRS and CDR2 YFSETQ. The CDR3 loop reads CASSLVGFSAPHNEQFF. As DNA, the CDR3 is TGCGCCAGCAGCTTGGTCGGCTTTTCGGCGCCACATAATGAGCAGTTCTTC.

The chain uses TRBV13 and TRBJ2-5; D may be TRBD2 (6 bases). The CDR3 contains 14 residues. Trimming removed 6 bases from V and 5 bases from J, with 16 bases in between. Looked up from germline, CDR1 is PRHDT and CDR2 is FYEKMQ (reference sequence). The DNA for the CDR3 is TGTGCCAGCAGGCTGGCGGGGAAGGGGGAGACCCAGTACTTC. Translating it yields CASRLAGKGETQYF.

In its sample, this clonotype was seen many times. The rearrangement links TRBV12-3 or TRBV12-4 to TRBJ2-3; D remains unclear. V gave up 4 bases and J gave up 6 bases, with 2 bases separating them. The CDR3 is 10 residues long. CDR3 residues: CASSWDTQYF. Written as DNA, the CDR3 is TGTGCCAGCAGTTGGGATACGCAGTATTTT.

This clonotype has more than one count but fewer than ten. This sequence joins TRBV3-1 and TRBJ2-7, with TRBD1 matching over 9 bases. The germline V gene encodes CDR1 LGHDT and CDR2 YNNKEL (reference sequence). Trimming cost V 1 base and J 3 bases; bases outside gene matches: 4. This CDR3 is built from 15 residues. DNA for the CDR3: TGTGCCAGCAGCCAAGCCCCGGGACAGGGCTACGAGCAGTACTTC. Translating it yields CASSQAPGQGYEQYF.

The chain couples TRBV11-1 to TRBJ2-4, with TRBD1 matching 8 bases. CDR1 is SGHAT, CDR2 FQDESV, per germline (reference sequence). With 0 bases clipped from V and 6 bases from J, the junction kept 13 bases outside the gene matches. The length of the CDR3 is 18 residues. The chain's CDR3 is CASSLAGSTGDLGNIQYF. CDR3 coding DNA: TGTGCCAGCAGCTTAGCGGGGTCGACAGGGGACTTGGGAAACATTCAGTACTTC.

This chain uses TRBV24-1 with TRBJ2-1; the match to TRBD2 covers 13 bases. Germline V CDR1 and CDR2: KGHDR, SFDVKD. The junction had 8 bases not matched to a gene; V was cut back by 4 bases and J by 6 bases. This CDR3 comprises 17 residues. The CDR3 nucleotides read TGTGCCACCAGTGACTGGACTAGCGGGAGTTGGCTCAATGAGCAGTTCTTC. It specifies CATSDWTSGSWLNEQFF.

Here the CDR3 reads CASSYSNREAGELFF. In DNA, the CDR3 is TGTGCCAGCAGTTACTCGAACCGGGAGGCCGGGGAGCTGTTTTTT. The gene calls are TRBV6-5 and TRBJ2-2; the match to TRBD2 covers 7 bases. CDR3 length equals 15 residues. The V gene end was trimmed by 0 bases and the J gene end by 6 bases; junction bases not matched to a gene: 4. Germline CDR1 is MNHEY and CDR2 is SVGAGI.

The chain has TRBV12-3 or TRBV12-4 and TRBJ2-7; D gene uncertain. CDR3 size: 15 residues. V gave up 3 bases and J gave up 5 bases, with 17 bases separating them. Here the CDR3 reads CASSFGLTVGDEQYF. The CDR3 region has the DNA TGTGCCAGCAGTTTTGGGCTCACAGTTGGCGACGAGCAGTACTTC.

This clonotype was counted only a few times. The CDR3, as DNA: TGCAGTGCTAGAGGCACAGCAAATGAGCAGTTCTTC. This codes for CSARGTANEQFF. The gene calls are TRBV20-1 and TRBJ2-1, with D unclear. The V gene lost 1 base and the J gene lost 7 bases, with 8 bases spanning the gap. The CDR3 runs 12 residues. Germline V gene sequence: CDR1 DFQATT, CDR2 SNEGSKA (reference sequence).

The CDR3 sequence: CASTGGAGDTQYF. For the CDR3, the DNA is TGTGCCAGCACTGGGGGCGCAGGAGATACGCAGTATTTT. The chain is built from TRBV2 and TRBJ2-3, with D maybe TRBD1 (6 bases). Looked up from germline, CDR1 is SNHLY and CDR2 is FYNNEI. The CDR3 runs to 13 residues. Trimming pared 7 bases from V and 5 bases from J, leaving 13 bases between.

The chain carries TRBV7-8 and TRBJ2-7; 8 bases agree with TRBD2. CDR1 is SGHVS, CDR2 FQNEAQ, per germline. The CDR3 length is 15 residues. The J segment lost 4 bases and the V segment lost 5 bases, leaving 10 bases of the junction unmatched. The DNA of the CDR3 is TGTGCCAGCAGCCACCCCGGGAGGGGCTGGTACGAGCAGTACTTC. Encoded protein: CASSHPGRGWYEQYF.

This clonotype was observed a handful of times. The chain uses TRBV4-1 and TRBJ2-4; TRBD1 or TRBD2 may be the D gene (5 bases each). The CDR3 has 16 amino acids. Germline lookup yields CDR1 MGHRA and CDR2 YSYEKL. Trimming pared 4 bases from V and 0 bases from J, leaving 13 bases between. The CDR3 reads CASSPLGVLAKNIQYF. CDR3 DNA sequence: TGCGCCAGCAGCCCGCTGGGGGTTCTAGCCAAAAACATTCAGTACTTC.

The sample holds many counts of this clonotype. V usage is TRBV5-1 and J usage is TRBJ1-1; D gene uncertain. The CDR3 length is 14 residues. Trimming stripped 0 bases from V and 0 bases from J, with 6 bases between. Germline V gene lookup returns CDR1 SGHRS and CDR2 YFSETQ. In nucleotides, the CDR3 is TGCGCCAGCAGCTTGGCCAGAGTGAACACTGAAGCTTTCTTT. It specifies CASSLARVNTEAFF.

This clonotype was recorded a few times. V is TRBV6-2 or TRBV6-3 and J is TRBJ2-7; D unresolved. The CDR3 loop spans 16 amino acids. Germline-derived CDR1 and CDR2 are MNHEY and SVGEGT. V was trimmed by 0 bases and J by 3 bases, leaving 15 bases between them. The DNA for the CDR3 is TGTGCCAGCAGTTACTCGTTGTCATGGGTTCTCTACGAGCAGTACTTC. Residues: CASSYSLSWVLYEQYF.

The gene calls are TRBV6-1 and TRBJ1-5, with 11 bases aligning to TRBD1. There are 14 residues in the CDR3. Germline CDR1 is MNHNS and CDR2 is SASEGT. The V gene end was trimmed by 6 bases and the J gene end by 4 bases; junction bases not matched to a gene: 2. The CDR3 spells CASSRDRGNQPQHF. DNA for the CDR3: TGTGCCAGCAGCCGGGACAGGGGGAATCAGCCCCAGCATTTT.

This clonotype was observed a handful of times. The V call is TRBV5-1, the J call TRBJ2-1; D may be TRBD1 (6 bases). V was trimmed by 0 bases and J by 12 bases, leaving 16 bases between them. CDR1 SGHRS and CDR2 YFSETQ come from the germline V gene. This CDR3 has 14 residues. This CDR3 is CASSLDGPRGLQFF. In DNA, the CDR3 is TGCGCCAGCAGCTTGGATGGGCCCAGGGGCCTGCAGTTCTTC.

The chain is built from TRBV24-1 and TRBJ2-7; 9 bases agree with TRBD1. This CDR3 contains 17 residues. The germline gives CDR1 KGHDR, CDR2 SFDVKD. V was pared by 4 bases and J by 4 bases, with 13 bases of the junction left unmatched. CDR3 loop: CATSDPRGTGRVYEQYF. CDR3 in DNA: TGTGCCACCAGTGACCCGCGTGGGACAGGGAGAGTTTACGAGCAGTACTTC.